This T cell receptor (beta chain) comes out of a study of control samples from healthy donors and cancer patients. The table came from immunoSEQ multiplex PCR; TCRdb's copy has only in-frame clones and leaves some out. The sample has under 150,000 clones; about 87% are singletons. V was clipped by 3 bases and J by 3 bases, with 6 bases between them. Germline V CDR1 and CDR2: SGHTA, FQGNSA. CDR3 size: 12 residues. The chain couples TRBV7-2 to TRBJ2-7; D call uncertain. The sample taken for sequencing was blood. The receptor comes from a man in his sixties in good health. CDR3 sequence reads: CASSFLNYEQYF. DNA for the CDR3: TGTGCCAGCAGCTTCCTTAACTACGAGCAGTACTTC.